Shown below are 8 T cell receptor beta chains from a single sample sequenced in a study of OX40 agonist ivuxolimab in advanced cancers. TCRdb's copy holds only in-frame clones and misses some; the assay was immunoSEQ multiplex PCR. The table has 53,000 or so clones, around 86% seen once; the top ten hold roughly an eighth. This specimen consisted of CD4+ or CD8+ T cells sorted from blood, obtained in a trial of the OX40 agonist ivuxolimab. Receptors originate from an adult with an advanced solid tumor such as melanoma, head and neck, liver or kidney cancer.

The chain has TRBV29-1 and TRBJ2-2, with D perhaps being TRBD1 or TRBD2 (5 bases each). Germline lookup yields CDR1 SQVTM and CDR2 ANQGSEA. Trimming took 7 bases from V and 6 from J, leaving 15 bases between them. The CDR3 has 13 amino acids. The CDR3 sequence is CSAYSEGSGELFF. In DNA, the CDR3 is TGCAGCGCTTACAGCGAGGGGTCCGGGGAGCTGTTTTTT.

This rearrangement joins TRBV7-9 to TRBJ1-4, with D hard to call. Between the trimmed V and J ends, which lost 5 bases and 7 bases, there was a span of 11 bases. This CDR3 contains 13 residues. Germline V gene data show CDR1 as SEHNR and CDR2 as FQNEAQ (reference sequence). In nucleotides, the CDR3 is TGTGCCAGCAGCCCCCGGAGAGGTGAAAAACTGTTTTTT. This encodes CASSPRRGEKLFF.

CDR3 sequence: CASSLGTANYGYTF. CDR3 sequence (DNA): TGTGCCAGCAGCTTAGGGACAGCTAACTATGGCTACACCTTC. This chain connects TRBV5-6 to TRBJ1-2, with 7 bases that match TRBD1. The CDR3 loop spans 14 amino acids. Germline V gene sequence: CDR1 SGHDT, CDR2 YYEEEE. The trim removed 2 bases at V and 0 bases at J, leaving 1 base unmatched.

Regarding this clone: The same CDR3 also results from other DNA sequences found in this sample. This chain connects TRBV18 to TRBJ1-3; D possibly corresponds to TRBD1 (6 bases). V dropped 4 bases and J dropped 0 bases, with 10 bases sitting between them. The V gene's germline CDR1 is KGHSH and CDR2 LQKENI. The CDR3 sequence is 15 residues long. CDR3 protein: CASSLQGASGNTIYF. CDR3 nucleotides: TGTGCCAGCTCACTACAGGGTGCCTCTGGAAACACCATATATTTT. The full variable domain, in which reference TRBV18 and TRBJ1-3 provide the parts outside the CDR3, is NAGVMQNPRHLVRRRGQEARLRCSPMKGHSHVYWYRQLPEEGLKFMVYLQKENIIDESGMPKERFSAEFPKEGPSILRIQQVVRGDSAAYFCASSLQGASGNTIYFGEGSWLTVV.

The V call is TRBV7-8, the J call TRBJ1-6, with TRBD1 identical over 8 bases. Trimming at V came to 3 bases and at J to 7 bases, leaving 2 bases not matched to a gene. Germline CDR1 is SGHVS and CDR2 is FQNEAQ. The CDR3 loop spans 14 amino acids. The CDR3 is CASSFGQGNSPLHF. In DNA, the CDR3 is TGTGCCAGCAGCTTTGGACAGGGAAATTCACCCCTCCACTTT. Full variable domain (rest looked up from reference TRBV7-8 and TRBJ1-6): GAGVSQSPRYKVAKRGQDVALRCDPISGHVSLFWYQQALGQGPEFLTYFQNEAQLDKSGLPSDRFFAERPEGSVSTLKIQRTQQEDSAVYLCASSFGQGNSPLHFGNGTRLTVT.

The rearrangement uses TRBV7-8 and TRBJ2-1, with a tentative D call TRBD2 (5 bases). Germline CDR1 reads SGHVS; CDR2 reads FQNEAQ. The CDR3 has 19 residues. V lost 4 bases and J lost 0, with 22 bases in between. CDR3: CASSSLRRRLLSSYNEQFF. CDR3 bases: TGTGCCAGCAGCTCCCTTAGGAGGAGACTTCTTAGCTCCTACAATGAGCAGTTCTTC.

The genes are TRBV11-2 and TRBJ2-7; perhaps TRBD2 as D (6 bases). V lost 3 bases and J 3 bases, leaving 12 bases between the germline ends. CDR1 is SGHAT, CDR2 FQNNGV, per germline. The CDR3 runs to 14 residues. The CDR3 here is CASSFYSGNYEQYF. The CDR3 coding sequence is TGTGCCAGCAGCTTCTATAGCGGCAACTACGAGCAGTACTTC.

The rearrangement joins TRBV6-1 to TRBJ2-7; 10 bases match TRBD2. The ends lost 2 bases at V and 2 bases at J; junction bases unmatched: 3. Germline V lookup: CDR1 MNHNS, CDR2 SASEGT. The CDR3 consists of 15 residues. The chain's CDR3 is CASSERLAGAYEQYF. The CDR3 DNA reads TGTGCCAGCAGTGAAAGACTAGCGGGCGCCTACGAGCAGTACTTC.